Sequencing of this T cell receptor (beta chain) was carried out in a study of shared clonotypes between healthy human individuals. The V gene's germline CDR1 is KGHSH and CDR2 LQKENI. The CDR3 length is 16 residues. V was pared by 4 bases and J by 3 bases, with 15 bases between. Study findings and constraints: What naive subsets generally showed was a larger estimated richness than memory subsets showed. Some clonotypes were shared by all four sorted-subset donors, while others were not shared. The non-shared ones had lower generation probabilities than the shared ones. Rarefaction showed that sequencing of sorted subsets was incomplete (despite large depth). Represented diversity, genetic and exposure-history alike, was limited by few donors.

Generated by immunoSEQ multiplex PCR, the TCRdb table keeps only in-frame clones and is missing some. Of roughly 680,000 clones in the sample, around 77% were seen once. At least ten counts were recorded for this clone. Antigen: not known. Sequences were obtained from memory CD4+ T cells sorted from blood. Subset defined: CD45RA-negative fraction. This TCR was recovered from a young woman in good health. The chain couples TRBV18 to TRBJ1-4; D not certain. DNA for the CDR3: TGTGCCAGCTCACTTCAGGACGCGAGGGCTAATGAAAAACTGTTTTTT. It codes for CASSLQDARANEKLFF.